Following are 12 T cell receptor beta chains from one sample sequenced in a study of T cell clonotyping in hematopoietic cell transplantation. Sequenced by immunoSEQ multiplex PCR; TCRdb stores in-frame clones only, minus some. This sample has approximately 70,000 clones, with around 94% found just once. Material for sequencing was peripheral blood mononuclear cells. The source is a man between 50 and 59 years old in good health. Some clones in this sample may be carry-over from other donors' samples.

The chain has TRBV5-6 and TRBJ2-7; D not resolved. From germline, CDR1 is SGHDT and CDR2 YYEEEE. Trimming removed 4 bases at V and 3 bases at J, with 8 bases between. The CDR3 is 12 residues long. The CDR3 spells CASSQNIYEQYF. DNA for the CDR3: TGTGCCAGCAGCCAGAACATCTACGAGCAGTACTTC.

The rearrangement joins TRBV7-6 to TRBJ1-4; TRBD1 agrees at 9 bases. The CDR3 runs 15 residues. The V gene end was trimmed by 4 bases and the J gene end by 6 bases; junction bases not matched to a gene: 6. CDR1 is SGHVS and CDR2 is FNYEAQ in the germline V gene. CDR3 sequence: CASSWGTGSDEKLFF. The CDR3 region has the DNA TGTGCCAGCAGCTGGGGGACAGGGTCCGATGAAAAACTGTTTTTT.

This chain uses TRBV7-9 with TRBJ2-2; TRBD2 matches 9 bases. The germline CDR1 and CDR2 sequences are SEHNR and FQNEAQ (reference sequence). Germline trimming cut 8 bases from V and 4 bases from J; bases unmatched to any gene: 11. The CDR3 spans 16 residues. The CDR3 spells CASLKRGVLSTGELFF. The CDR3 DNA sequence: TGTGCCAGCCTAAAGCGGGGGGTATTAAGCACCGGGGAGCTGTTTTTT.

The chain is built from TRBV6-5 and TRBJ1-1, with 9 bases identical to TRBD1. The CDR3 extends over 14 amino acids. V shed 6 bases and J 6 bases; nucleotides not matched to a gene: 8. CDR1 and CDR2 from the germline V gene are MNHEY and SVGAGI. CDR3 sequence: CASRPGQGWAEAFF. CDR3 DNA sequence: TGTGCCAGCAGACCGGGACAGGGCTGGGCTGAAGCTTTCTTT.

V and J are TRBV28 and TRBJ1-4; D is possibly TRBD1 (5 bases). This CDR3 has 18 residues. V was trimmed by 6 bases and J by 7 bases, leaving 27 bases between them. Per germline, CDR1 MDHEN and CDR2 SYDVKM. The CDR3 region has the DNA TGTGCCAGCAGCGAAGACCTTGCACCCAGGGAAGGGTTTGAAAAACTGTTTTTT. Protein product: CASSEDLAPREGFEKLFF.

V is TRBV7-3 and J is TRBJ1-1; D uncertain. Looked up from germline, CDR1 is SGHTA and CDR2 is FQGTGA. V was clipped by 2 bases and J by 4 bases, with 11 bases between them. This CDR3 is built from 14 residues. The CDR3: CASSLERGITEAFF. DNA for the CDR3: TGTGCCAGCAGCTTAGAACGCGGGATCACTGAAGCTTTCTTT.

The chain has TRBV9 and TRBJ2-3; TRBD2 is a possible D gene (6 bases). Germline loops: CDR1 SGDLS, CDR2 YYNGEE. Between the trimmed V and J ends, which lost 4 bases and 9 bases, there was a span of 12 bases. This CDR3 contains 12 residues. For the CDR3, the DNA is TGTGCCAGCAGCCTCCAGGGAGGCACGCAGTATTTT. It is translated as CASSLQGGTQYF.

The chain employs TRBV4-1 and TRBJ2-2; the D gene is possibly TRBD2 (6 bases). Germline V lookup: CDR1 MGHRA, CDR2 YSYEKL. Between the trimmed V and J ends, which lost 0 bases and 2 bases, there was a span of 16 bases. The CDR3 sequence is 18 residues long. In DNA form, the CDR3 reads TGCGCCAGCAGCCAAGAAGTGGGGGACTTCCCCAACACCGGGGAGCTGTTTTTT. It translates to CASSQEVGDFPNTGELFF.

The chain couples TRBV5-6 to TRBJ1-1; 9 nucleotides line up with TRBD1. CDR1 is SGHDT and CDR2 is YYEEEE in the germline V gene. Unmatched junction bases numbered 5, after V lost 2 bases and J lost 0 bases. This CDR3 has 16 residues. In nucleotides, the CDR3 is TGTGCCAGCAGCTTCGGGACAGGGTCCATGAACACTGAAGCTTTCTTT. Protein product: CASSFGTGSMNTEAFF.

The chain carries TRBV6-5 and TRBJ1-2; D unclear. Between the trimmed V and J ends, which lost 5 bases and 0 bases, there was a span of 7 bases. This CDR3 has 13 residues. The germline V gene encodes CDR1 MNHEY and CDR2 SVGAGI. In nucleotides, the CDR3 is TGTGCCAGCAGTGAGAGCTCTAACTATGGCTACACCTTC. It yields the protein CASSESSNYGYTF.

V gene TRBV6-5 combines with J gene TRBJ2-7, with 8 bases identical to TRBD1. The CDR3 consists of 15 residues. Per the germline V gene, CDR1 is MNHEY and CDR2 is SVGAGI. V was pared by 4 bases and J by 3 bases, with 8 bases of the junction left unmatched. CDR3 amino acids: CASSFETGANYEQYF. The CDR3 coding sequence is TGTGCCAGCAGTTTTGAGACAGGGGCCAACTACGAGCAGTACTTC.

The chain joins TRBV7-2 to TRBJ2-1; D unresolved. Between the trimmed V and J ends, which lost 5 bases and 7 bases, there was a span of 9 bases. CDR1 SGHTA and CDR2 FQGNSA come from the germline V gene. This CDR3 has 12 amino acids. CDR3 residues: CASSPKRNEQFF. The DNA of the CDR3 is TGTGCCAGCAGCCCGAAGAGAAATGAGCAGTTCTTC. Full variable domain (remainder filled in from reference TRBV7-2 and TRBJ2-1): GAGVSQSPSNKVTEKGKDVELRCDPISGHTALYWYRQSLGQGLEFLIYFQGNSAPDKSGLPSDRFSAERTGGSVSTLTIQRTQQEDSAVYLCASSPKRNEQFFGPGTRLTVL.